A selection of T cell receptor beta chains follows, all from one sample in a study of response to subunit inactivated influenza vaccine. TCRdb independently ran MiXCR on the RT-PCR reads; one entry per CDR3 protein. The sample has 430,000 or so distinct CDR3 sequences, around 9.9% seen once. The specimen comprised PBMCs from blood, sampled roughly 47 days after vaccination. The origin of the receptors is a man over 45 who received an inactivated influenza vaccine. Each CDR3 is given with its conserved first and last residue. D genes are given only for firm matches. The size field is filled for only some rows; it gives once, few, many or a size class.

d_gene	j_gene	v_gene	abundance	CDR3nt	CDR3aa
-	TRBJ2-3	TRBV7-9	-	TGTGCCAGCAGCTTAGCACCGAGCACAGATACGCAGTATTTT	CASSLAPSTDTQYF
TRBD2	TRBJ2-1	TRBV20-1	-	TGCAGTGCTAGAGTGATGGGAGGGGATGAGCAGTTCTTC	CSARVMGGDEQFF
TRBD1	TRBJ2-6	TRBV6-1	few	TGTGCCAGCACCCGGACAGGGGGGACCTCTGGGGCCAACGTCCTGACTTTC	CASTRTGGTSGANVLTF
TRBD2	TRBJ2-1	TRBV20-1	few	TGCAGTGCAGAGAGGGCGGGGGGGCCCGATGAGCAGTTCTTC	CSAERAGGPDEQFF
-	TRBJ2-1	TRBV6-2/TRBV6-3	-	TGTGCCAGCAGACACCCGCGGGCTGAGATTACCGATGTAAACAATGAGCAGTTCTTC	CASRHPRAEITDVNNEQFF
TRBD2	TRBJ2-1	TRBV5-1	many	TGCGCCAGCAGTTGGCTAGCGGGAGGTCGGGGTGATGAGCAGTTCTTC	CASSWLAGGRGDEQFF
TRBD2	TRBJ2-2	TRBV11-2	once	TGTGCCAGCAGCTCGAACCCCCCCATTTGGGGGGGGGTATCCGGGGAGCTGTTTTTT	CASSSNPPIWGGVSGELFF
TRBD2	TRBJ2-1	TRBV11-2	-	TGTGCCAGCTCTAGCGGGGGCGCCTGGAGGTCCTACAATGAGCAGTTCTTC	CASSSGGAWRSYNEQFF
-	TRBJ2-3	TRBV4-3	-	TGCGCCAGCAGCCAAGGGCGGACAGATACGCAGTATTTT	CASSQGRTDTQYF
-	TRBJ1-2	TRBV4-1	-	TGCGCCAGCAGCCAAGGGATGTGGGACACCGGGTATGGTCACACCTTC	CASSQGMWDTGYGHTF
-	TRBJ2-7	TRBV5-1	few	TGCGCCAGCAGCTTGGAAGGGGCCTCCCTCTCCTACGAGCAGTACTTC	CASSLEGASLSYEQYF
-	TRBJ1-2	TRBV18	-	TGTGCCAGCTCACCTGAATCCGTTTATGGCTACACCTTC	CASSPESVYGYTF
-	TRBJ2-6	TRBV28	-	TGTGCCAGCACCTTCACCTATTTTGGACAGTTCCCAAACTCTGGGGCCAACGTCCTGACTTTC	CASTFTYFGQFPNSGANVLTF
TRBD2	TRBJ2-7	TRBV20-1	few	TGCAGTGCTAGAGATCGGCGGCTAGCGGGACCCTACGAGCAGTACTTC	CSARDRRLAGPYEQYF
TRBD2	TRBJ2-1	TRBV5-6	-	TGTGCCAGCAGCCACCCCGCTGCGCGGGGGGTCGACAATGAGCAGTTCTTC	CASSHPAARGVDNEQFF
TRBD2	TRBJ2-1	TRBV7-2	few	TGTGCCAGCAGCCCTAGCGGGAGGACAGGCGGTGAGCAGTTCTTC	CASSPSGRTGGEQFF
-	TRBJ2-7	TRBV15	-	TGTGCCACCAGCGGCGAGACAGGCTACGAGCAGTACTTC	CATSGETGYEQYF
-	TRBJ1-6	TRBV20-1	few	TGCAGTGCTAGTGGGGTAGCGAATTCACCCCTCCACTTT	CSASGVANSPLHF
TRBD1	TRBJ2-7	TRBV7-8	few	TGTGCCAGCAGCGGCAGGGGGAGCTCAGGGTACGAGCAGTACTTC	CASSGRGSSGYEQYF
-	TRBJ1-5	TRBV27	few	TGTGCCAGCAGTTTATCGGTCTGGACCGATCAGCCCCAGCATTTT	CASSLSVWTDQPQHF
-	TRBJ2-7	TRBV7-8	-	TGTGCCAGCAGCTCCGGGACGGCGATGCGATACGAGCAGTACTTC	CASSSGTAMRYEQYF
-	TRBJ1-5	TRBV6-2/TRBV6-3	many	TGTGCCAGCTCTAGGAGCGTTTATAGCAATCAGCCCCAGCATTTT	CASSRSVYSNQPQHF
-	TRBJ1-4	TRBV5-6	few	TGTGCCAGCAGTTACGGACGGGAAAAACTGTTTTTT	CASSYGREKLFF
-	TRBJ1-4	TRBV7-2	few	TGTGCCAGCAGCTCCGGGGGGGGGTTTGGAGAAAAACTGTTTTTT	CASSSGGGFGEKLFF
TRBD1	TRBJ2-1	TRBV29-1	few	TGCAGCGTTGAAAGGGACAGGGGCTCCTACAATGAGCAGTTCTTC	CSVERDRGSYNEQFF
TRBD1	TRBJ2-2	TRBV7-9	few	TGTGCCAGCAGGCAACCAGGGGGGAACACCGGGGAGCTGTTTTTT	CASRQPGGNTGELFF
-	TRBJ2-3	TRBV20-1	-	TGCAGTACAAAGGGTGCGGGACCGAGGGGCTCAGATACGCAGTATTTT	CSTKGAGPRGSDTQYF
TRBD2	TRBJ2-3	TRBV5-1	few	TGCGCCAGCAGCGAAGGACTAGCGGGGCTGGGAGATACGCAGTATTTT	CASSEGLAGLGDTQYF
TRBD2	TRBJ2-2	TRBV12-3/TRBV12-4	few	TGTGCCAGCAGCGGGGGGGGGACTAGGGGAACCGGGGAGCTGTTTTTT	CASSGGGTRGTGELFF
-	TRBJ2-7	TRBV12-3/TRBV12-4	-	TGTGCCAGCACTCTGGGGGGCAACGAGCAGTACTTC	CASTLGGNEQYF
TRBD2	TRBJ2-1	TRBV4-2	few	TGTGCCAGCAGCGCACGACTAGCGGACTACAATGAGCAGTTCTTC	CASSARLADYNEQFF